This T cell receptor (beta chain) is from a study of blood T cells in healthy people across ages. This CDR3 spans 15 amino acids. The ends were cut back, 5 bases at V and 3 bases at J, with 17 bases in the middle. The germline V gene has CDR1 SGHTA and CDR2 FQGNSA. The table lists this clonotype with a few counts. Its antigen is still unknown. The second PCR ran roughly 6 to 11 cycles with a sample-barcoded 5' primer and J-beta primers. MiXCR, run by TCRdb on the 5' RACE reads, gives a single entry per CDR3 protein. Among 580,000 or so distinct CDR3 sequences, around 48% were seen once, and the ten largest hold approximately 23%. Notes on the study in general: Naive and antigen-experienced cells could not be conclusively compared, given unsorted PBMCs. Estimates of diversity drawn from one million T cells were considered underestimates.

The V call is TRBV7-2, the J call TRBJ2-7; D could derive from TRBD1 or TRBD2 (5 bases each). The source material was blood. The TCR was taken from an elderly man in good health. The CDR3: CASSPMGRALYEQYF. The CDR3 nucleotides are TGTGCCAGCAGCCCTATGGGGCGGGCGCTCTACGAGCAGTACTTC.